The sequence of this TCR beta chain was determined in a study of OX40 agonist ivuxolimab in advanced cancers. Study at large: The drug used for patients, ivuxolimab, was an agonistic anti-OX40 (CD134) antibody. Overall study findings and caveats: The antigen specificity of the peripheral T cells (those that were expanded) was not determined. Both CD4+ and CD8+ T cell populations in blood had undergone clonal expansion by week 6 at 0.1 to 3.0 mg/kg.

The ends were cut back, 0 bases at V and 6 bases at J, with 11 bases in the middle. This CDR3 is built from 14 residues. CDR1 and CDR2 (germline): SGDLS, YYNGEE. On this clone itself: Its target is not known.

Samples of blood were obtained at baseline, on cycle 4 day 1, and on cycle 7 day 1. Sequencing used immunoSEQ multiplex PCR; TCRdb keeps in-frame clones, though not all of them. The sample comprises just under 65,000 clones, roughly nine tenths of which are singletons, and roughly 10% rests with the top ten. The TCR comes from an adult with an advanced solid tumor such as melanoma, head and neck, liver or kidney cancer. The sequences come from CD4+ or CD8+ T cells sorted from blood, collected in a trial of the OX40 agonist ivuxolimab. The chain recombines TRBV9 with TRBJ2-3, with no clear D. CDR3 nucleotide sequence: TGTGCCAGCAGCGTAGACGGGCTGGCGGATACGCAGTATTTT. It is translated as CASSVDGLADTQYF.